This T cell receptor beta chain is drawn from a study of blood T cell repertoires in COVID-19. Study-wide background: From the United States, Italy and Spain came samples of acute and convalescent COVID-19.

There are 15 residues in the CDR3. The V and J ends lost 5 bases and 3 bases, in that order; junction bases with no gene match: 6. The germline V gene has CDR1 SGHRS and CDR2 YFSETQ. Only in-frame clones appear in the TCRdb table, and some are missing; sequencing was by immunoSEQ multiplex PCR. The data show about 240,000 clones, 75% to 90% seen once. Specimen: peripheral blood. The chain combines TRBV5-1 with TRBJ2-2; TRBD1 matches 8 bases. The clonotype was recovered from a man between 60 and 70 years old who had recovered from COVID-19. The DNA of the CDR3 is TGCGCCAGCAGAAAGACAGGGGAGGACACCGGGGAGCTGTTTTTT. It is translated as CASRKTGEDTGELFF.